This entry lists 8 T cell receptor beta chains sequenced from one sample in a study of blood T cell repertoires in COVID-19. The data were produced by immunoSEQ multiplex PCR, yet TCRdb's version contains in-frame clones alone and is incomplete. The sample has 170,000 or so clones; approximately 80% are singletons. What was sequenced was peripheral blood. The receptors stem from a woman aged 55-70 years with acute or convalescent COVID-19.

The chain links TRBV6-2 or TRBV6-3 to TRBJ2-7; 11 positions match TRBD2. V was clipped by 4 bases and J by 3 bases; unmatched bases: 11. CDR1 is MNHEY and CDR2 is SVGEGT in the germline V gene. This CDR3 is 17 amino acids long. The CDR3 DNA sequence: TGTGCCAGCAGTTCCTCCGTTAGCGGGGGGGCCGACTACGAGCAGTACTTC. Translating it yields CASSSSVSGGADYEQYF.

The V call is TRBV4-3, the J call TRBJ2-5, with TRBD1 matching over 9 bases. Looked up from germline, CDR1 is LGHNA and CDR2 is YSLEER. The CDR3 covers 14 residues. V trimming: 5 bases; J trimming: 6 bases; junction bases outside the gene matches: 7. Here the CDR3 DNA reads TGCGCCAGCAGCAGCCCGGGACAGGGACAGACCCAGTACTTC. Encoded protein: CASSSPGQGQTQYF.

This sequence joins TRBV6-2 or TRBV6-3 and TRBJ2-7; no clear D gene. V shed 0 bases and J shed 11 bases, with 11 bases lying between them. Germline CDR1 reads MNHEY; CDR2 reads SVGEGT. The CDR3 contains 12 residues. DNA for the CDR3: TGTGCCAGCAGTTACTCCGGCCTAGTGAAGTACTTC. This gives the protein CASSYSGLVKYF.

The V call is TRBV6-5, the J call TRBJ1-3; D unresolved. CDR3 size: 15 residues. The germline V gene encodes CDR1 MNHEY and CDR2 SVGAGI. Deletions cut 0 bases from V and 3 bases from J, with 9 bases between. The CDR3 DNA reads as TGTGCCAGCAGTTACTCGAGCCCATTTGGAAACACCATATATTTT. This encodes CASSYSSPFGNTIYF.

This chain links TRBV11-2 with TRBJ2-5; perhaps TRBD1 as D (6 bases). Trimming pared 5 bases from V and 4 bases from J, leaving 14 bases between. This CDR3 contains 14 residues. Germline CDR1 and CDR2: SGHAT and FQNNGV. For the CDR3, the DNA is TGTGCCAGCAGCCCCGAACAGGGATCAGAGACCCAGTACTTC. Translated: CASSPEQGSETQYF.

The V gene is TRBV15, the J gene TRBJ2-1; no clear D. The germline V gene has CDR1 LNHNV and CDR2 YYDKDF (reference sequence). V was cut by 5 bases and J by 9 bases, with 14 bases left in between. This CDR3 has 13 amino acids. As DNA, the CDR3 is TGTGCCACCAGCCCAATAGGAGCTTTTGAGCAGTTCTTC. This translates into CATSPIGAFEQFF.

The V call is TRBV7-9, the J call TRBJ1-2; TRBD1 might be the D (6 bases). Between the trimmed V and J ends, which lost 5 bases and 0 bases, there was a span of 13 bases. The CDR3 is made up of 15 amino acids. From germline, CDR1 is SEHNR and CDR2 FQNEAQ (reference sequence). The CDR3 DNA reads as TGTGCCAGCAGCATCCGACAGGCTGCTAACTATGGCTACACCTTC. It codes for CASSIRQAANYGYTF.

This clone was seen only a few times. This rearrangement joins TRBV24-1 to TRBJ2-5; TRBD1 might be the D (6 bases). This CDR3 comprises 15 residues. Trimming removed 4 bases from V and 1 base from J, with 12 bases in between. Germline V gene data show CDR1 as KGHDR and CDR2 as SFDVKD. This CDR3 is CATSDPGRGQETQYF. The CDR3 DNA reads TGTGCCACCAGTGACCCCGGCAGGGGCCAAGAGACCCAGTACTTC.